These 10 T cell receptor beta chains were sequenced from one sample in a study of blood T cell repertoires in COVID-19 (dated by TCRdb to the early 2020s). Library preparation employed the immunoSEQ multiplex PCR assay. In TCRdb, the immuneACCESS table is reduced to in-frame sequences with V and J assigned. These tables do not hold every clone; where another copy was compared, an unresolved V gene accounts for under half, and the others remain unexplained. A total of about 410,000 clones appear in this sample, more than 80% of them only once. The biggest ten clones account for 1.4% of the sample. Sequenced input: peripheral blood. These receptors all stem from a woman aged 25-40 years with active or convalescent COVID-19.

The genes are TRBV2 and TRBJ2-1; the D gene is possibly TRBD2 (6 bases). The germline V and J ends were trimmed by 7 bases and 8 bases, with 24 bases remaining between them. The germline CDR1 and CDR2 sequences are SNHLY and FYNNEI. This CDR3 spans 16 amino acids. The chain's CDR3 is CASISVETSASDEQFF. CDR3 DNA sequence: TGTGCCAGCATAAGTGTTGAGACTAGTGCTTCGGATGAGCAGTTCTTC. The complete variable domain, with remaining parts taken from reference TRBV2 and TRBJ2-1, reads EPEVTQTPSHQVTQMGQEVILRCVPISNHLYFYWYRQILGQKVEFLVSFYNNEISEKSEIFDDQFSVERPDGSNFTLKIRSTKLEDSAMYFCASISVETSASDEQFFGPGTRLTVL.

This clone was seen only once. The V and J genes are TRBV11-2 and TRBJ2-2; 13 bases are a match to TRBD2. The CDR3 is 16 residues long. V shed 5 bases and J 4 bases; nucleotides not matched to a gene: 4. Germline loops: CDR1 SGHAT, CDR2 FQNNGV. CDR3 bases: TGTGCCAGCAGCCCCTGGACTAGCGGGGGCACCGGGGAGCTGTTTTTT. Its translation is CASSPWTSGGTGELFF.

This chain joins TRBV5-6 and TRBJ2-2, with 7 bases lining up with TRBD1. This CDR3 is 15 amino acids long. Trimming removed 3 bases from V and 0 bases from J; junction bases left unmatched: 2. In germline, CDR1 is SGHDT, CDR2 YYEEEE. In nucleotides, the CDR3 is TGTGCCAGCAGCTACGGGACAGCGAACACCGGGGAGCTGTTTTTT. Protein sequence: CASSYGTANTGELFF.

This chain links TRBV6-5 with TRBJ1-5, with D maybe TRBD1 (5 bases). The length of the CDR3 is 13 residues. Deletions cut 7 bases from V and 2 bases from J, with 9 bases between. CDR1 and CDR2 (germline): MNHEY, SVGAGI. The CDR3 loop reads CASTQGGNQPQHF. In DNA, the CDR3 is TGTGCCAGCACCCAGGGCGGCAATCAGCCCCAGCATTTT.

The V call is TRBV9, the J call TRBJ2-2, with a tentative D call TRBD2 (5 bases). The germline gives CDR1 SGDLS, CDR2 YYNGEE. V lost 3 bases and J lost 3, with 15 bases in between. This CDR3 comprises 16 residues. The CDR3 DNA is TGTGCCAGCAGCGCACCGAGTCGGGGTGACACCGGGGAGCTGTTTTTT. Its protein is CASSAPSRGDTGELFF.

This clone has just a few counts. This rearrangement joins TRBV13 to TRBJ1-6; D is unclear. This CDR3 contains 12 residues. V lost 2 bases and J 11 bases, leaving 7 bases between the germline ends. The germline gives CDR1 PRHDT, CDR2 FYEKMQ (reference sequence). The CDR3 loop reads CASSLHSTPLHF. The CDR3 DNA reads TGTGCCAGCAGCTTACACAGTACACCCCTCCACTTT.

The chain couples TRBV27 to TRBJ1-6; D gene uncertain. Germline CDR1 and CDR2: MNHEY and SMNVEV (reference sequence). V lost 5 bases to trimming and J lost 0 bases, with 8 bases between them. The CDR3 is 15 amino acids. Here the CDR3 reads CASSRSSSYNSPLHF. The CDR3 coding sequence is TGTGCCAGCAGTAGATCGAGCTCCTATAATTCACCCCTCCACTTT.

This chain connects TRBV10-3 to TRBJ2-3; TRBD1 might be the D (6 bases). The germline CDR1 and CDR2 sequences are ENHRY and SYGVKD. V was shortened by 5 bases and J by 5 bases, with 20 bases between the two germline ends. This CDR3 contains 16 residues. CDR3 sequence: CAISQGQGNAGDTQYF. The CDR3 DNA sequence: TGTGCCATCAGTCAGGGGCAGGGGAATGCGGGAGATACGCAGTATTTT.

This chain joins TRBV12-3 or TRBV12-4 and TRBJ2-7, with D unclear. V lost 1 base and J lost 2, with 6 bases in between. The CDR3 runs to 13 residues. The CDR3 here is CASSLGSAYEQYF. The CDR3 bases are TGTGCCAGCAGTTTAGGCAGCGCCTACGAGCAGTACTTC.

The chain carries TRBV11-1 and TRBJ1-6; maybe TRBD1 (5 bases). V lost 10 bases to trimming and J lost 1 base, with 17 bases between them. CDR1 and CDR2 from the germline V gene are SGHAT and FQDESV (reference sequence). The CDR3 contains 16 residues. CDR3 region: CANPPLGGSYNSPLHF. DNA of the CDR3: TGTGCCAACCCACCACTGGGGGGGTCCTATAATTCACCCCTCCACTTT.